Each of the 10 T cell receptor beta chains below was sequenced from the same sample in a study of shared clonotypes between healthy human individuals. CD45RO-negative, CCR7-positively selected cells formed the naive CD8 fraction, excluding terminally differentiated effector memory CD45RA+ cells. Measured with immunoSEQ multiplex PCR; TCRdb has only the in-frame clones, and not every one. The profile shows about 2.1 million clones, roughly 93% of them singletons. The specimen sequenced was naive CD8+ T cells from PBMCs. The receptors originated from a man younger than 35 in good health. Some clones in this sample may be carry-over from other donors' samples.

The chain employs TRBV28 and TRBJ1-1, with no clear D. Deletions cut 6 bases from V and 4 bases from J, with 12 bases between. Germline V gene sequence: CDR1 MDHEN, CDR2 SYDVKM. CDR3 size: 13 residues. CDR3 DNA sequence: TGTGCCAGCAGCAAGATAGTGTTCACTGAAGCTTTCTTT. The encoded protein is CASSKIVFTEAFF. The full variable domain, completed using reference TRBV28 and TRBJ1-1, is DVKVTQSSRYLVKRTGEKVFLECVQDMDHENMFWYRQDPGLGLRLIYFSYDVKMKEKGDIPEGYSVSREKKERFSLILESASTNQTSMYLCASSKIVFTEAFFGQGTRLTVV.

V and J are TRBV9 and TRBJ2-7; 11 nucleotides align to TRBD2. Per germline, CDR1 SGDLS and CDR2 YYNGEE. The V gene end was trimmed by 2 bases and the J gene end by 1 base; junction bases not matched to a gene: 5. The CDR3 has 16 residues. CDR3 nucleotides: TGTGCCAGCAGCGTTTTAGCGGGAGGGCCTTCCTACGAGCAGTACTTC. As protein: CASSVLAGGPSYEQYF.

The chain carries TRBV28 and TRBJ1-3, with 8 bases aligning to TRBD1. There are 15 residues in the CDR3. V lost 6 bases, J lost 3 bases, and 7 bases stayed unmatched. Germline loops: CDR1 MDHEN, CDR2 SYDVKM. Here the CDR3 reads CASRTQGAGGNTIYF. DNA of the CDR3: TGTGCCAGCAGGACCCAGGGGGCGGGTGGAAACACCATATATTTT.

The V call is TRBV30, the J call TRBJ1-5; TRBD1 aligns across 8 bases. Germline CDR1 reads GTSNPN; CDR2 reads SVGIG (reference sequence). The CDR3 totals 17 residues. Trimming removed 0 bases from V and 3 bases from J; junction bases left unmatched: 10. As DNA, the CDR3 is TGTGCCTGGAGTGTAGGTGTCAGGGGGCTGGTCAATCAGCCCCAGCATTTT. Its protein product is CAWSVGVRGLVNQPQHF. Complete variable domain (other parts from reference TRBV30 and TRBJ1-5): SQTIHQWPATLVQPVGSPLSLECTVEGTSNPNLYWYRQAAGRGLQLLFYSVGIGQISSEVPQNLSASRPQDRQFILSSKKLLLSDSGFYLCAWSVGVRGLVNQPQHFGDGTRLSIL.

The chain combines TRBV19 with TRBJ2-1; D is unresolved. The ends were cut back, 1 base at V and 6 bases at J, with 7 bases in the middle. The germline V gene has CDR1 LNHDA and CDR2 SQIVND (reference sequence). The CDR3 has 13 amino acids. The DNA for the CDR3 is TGTGCCAGTAGTATAGTGGTTGGCAATGAGCAGTTCTTC. It codes for CASSIVVGNEQFF.

The chain uses TRBV19 and TRBJ2-7; D unclear. V shed 6 bases and J shed 6 bases, with 18 bases lying between them. The CDR3 totals 14 residues. Germline V gene lookup returns CDR1 LNHDA and CDR2 SQIVND (reference sequence). CDR3 coding DNA: TGTGCCAGTAGCCCGAGAAGGTCGCCCTCCGAGCAGTACTTC. Translation gives CASSPRRSPSEQYF. Filled out from reference TRBV19 and TRBJ2-7, the complete variable domain reads DGGITQSPKYLFRKEGQNVTLSCEQNLNHDAMYWYRQDPGQGLRLIYYSQIVNDFQKGDIAEGYSVSREKKESFPLTVTSAQKNPTAFYLCASSPRRSPSEQYFGPGTRLTVT.

The genes are TRBV2 and TRBJ1-2, with a weak D call TRBD1 (5 bases). The CDR3 spans 17 residues. V was clipped by 3 bases and J by 5 bases, with 22 bases between them. CDR1 is SNHLY and CDR2 is FYNNEI in the germline V gene. Here the CDR3 DNA reads TGTGCCAGCAGTGATCAGGTCAACGTTCGGGGCGGATATGGCTACACCTTC. This gives the protein CASSDQVNVRGGYGYTF.

This chain connects TRBV15 to TRBJ2-1; TRBD2 matches at 8 bases. This CDR3 is 15 amino acids long. V lost 1 base, J lost 4 bases, and 3 bases stayed unmatched. Per the germline V gene, CDR1 is LNHNV and CDR2 is YYDKDF (reference sequence). This chain's CDR3 is CATSRVSSGYNEQFF. The DNA for the CDR3 is TGTGCCACCAGCAGAGTGTCTAGCGGGTACAATGAGCAGTTCTTC.

Note on this clone: At the DNA level, this CDR3 is encoded by other sequences in the same sample as well. The chain carries TRBV28 and TRBJ1-1, with 7 nucleotides matching TRBD1. The CDR3 consists of 12 residues. V shed 6 bases, J shed 5 bases, and the junction held 3 bases outside the gene matches. Germline V gives CDR1 MDHEN, CDR2 SYDVKM. The CDR3 reads CASSPGGTEAFF. Here the CDR3 DNA reads TGTGCCAGCAGCCCAGGGGGGACTGAAGCTTTCTTT.

The V call is TRBV28, the J call TRBJ2-2, with D tentatively TRBD1 or TRBD2 (6 bases each). The V end was cut by 3 bases, the J end by 6 bases, with 11 bases between. The CDR3 consists of 14 residues. Germline CDR1 and CDR2: MDHEN and SYDVKM. For the CDR3, the DNA is TGTGCCAGCAGTTTGTCGGGGGCCGCCGGGGAGCTGTTTTTT. It is translated as CASSLSGAAGELFF. The variable domain in full, completed from reference TRBV28 and TRBJ2-2, reads DVKVTQSSRYLVKRTGEKVFLECVQDMDHENMFWYRQDPGLGLRLIYFSYDVKMKEKGDIPEGYSVSREKKERFSLILESASTNQTSMYLCASSLSGAAGELFFGEGSRLTVL.